This T cell receptor beta chain appears in the sequencing data of a study of regulatory T cells in long-lasting Graves disease. Study-wide context: The term persistent Graves' disease signified upward of 5 years on antithyroid drugs with positive TSH receptor antibodies. Study-wide findings and caveats: TRBV28, TRBJ1-2 and TRBJ2-5 emerged as the favored segments in persistent disease. Patients with persistent Graves' had lower TCR diversity than newly diagnosed patients.

The TCR beta library used iRepertoire HTBI primers with Arm-PCR amplification of CDR3. TCRdb itself ran the multiplex PCR reads through MiXCR, one entry per CDR3 protein. The table has more than 300,000 distinct CDR3 sequences, less than 30% seen once. Time point: persistent/refractory GD, antithyroid drugs over 5 years with positive TRAb. PBMCs provided the RNA from which the TCR library was made. Germline V CDR1 and CDR2: MNHEY, SMNVEV (reference sequence). Trimming stripped 3 bases from V and 3 bases from J, with 11 bases between. The CDR3 loop spans 14 amino acids. This clonotype has just a few counts. Antigen: not known.

The sample in question was peripheral blood mononuclear cells (PBMCs), obtained when the disease was refractory, from a patient treated with antithyroid drugs. The rearrangement uses TRBV27 and TRBJ1-2; no clear D. The TCR originated in a woman in her thirties or forties with Graves disease. The CDR3 nucleotides are TGTGCCAGCAGTTTCGGGATTTGGGACTATGGCTACACCTTC. As protein: CASSFGIWDYGYTF.